These T cell receptor beta chains were read from a single sample in a study of untreated major depressive disorder. Repertoires were generated with immunoSEQ multiplex PCR, while TCRdb's copy carries only in-frame clones and drops some. Among 15,000 to 20,000 clones listed, approximately 81% were seen once. Input material: CD4+ T cells from PBMCs. The receptors were gathered from a woman aged 25 to 39 in good health. The CDR3 runs from the conserved cysteine through the conserved F or W. D genes are given only for firm matches. Size is stated for part of the rows, as once, few or many counts, or as a class when the clone is expanded.

- | - | TRBJ1-1 | TRBV4-2 | CASSQGEVRTRAFF | TGTGCCAGCAGCCAAGGAGAGGTTCGAACTAGGGCTTTCTTT
- | - | TRBJ2-3 | TRBV6-6 | CASSYSIRADTQYF | TGTGCCAGCAGTTACTCGATACGGGCAGATACGCAGTATTTT
- | TRBD1 | TRBJ2-7 | TRBV2 | CASSPDRGEQYF | TGTGCCAGCAGTCCGGACAGGGGCGAGCAGTACTTC
- | - | TRBJ2-4 | TRBV30 | CAWTPTALAKNIQYF | TGTGCCTGGACCCCTACTGCCCTAGCCAAAAACATTCAGTACTTC
- | - | TRBJ2-3 | TRBV29-1 | CSVERGVADTQYF | TGCAGCGTTGAGAGGGGAGTCGCAGATACGCAGTATTTT
- | - | TRBJ1-5 | TRBV28 | CASSSRGGRNQPQHF | TGTGCCAGCAGTTCTAGGGGGGGCCGCAATCAGCCCCAGCATTTT
- | TRBD1 | TRBJ2-7 | TRBV7-9 | CASSFGTGRYEQYF | TGTGCCAGCAGCTTCGGGACAGGGAGGTACGAGCAGTACTTC
- | - | TRBJ2-5 | TRBV6-1 | CASSGTAVQETQYF | TGTGCCAGCAGTGGAACAGCAGTACAAGAGACCCAGTACTTC
- | - | TRBJ2-7 | TRBV11-2 | CASSSTLTYEQYF | TGTGCCAGCAGCTCGACGCTGACCTACGAGCAGTACTTC
- | - | TRBJ1-3 | TRBV6-1 | CASSDARDISGNTIYF | TGTGCCAGCAGTGATGCCAGGGACATCTCTGGAAACACCATATATTTT
once | - | TRBJ2-6 | TRBV9 | CASSRGRSGANVLTF | TGTGCCAGCAGCAGGGGCCGCTCTGGGGCCAACGTCCTGACTTTC
- | - | TRBJ2-5 | TRBV7-2 | CASSSDRFQETQYF | TGTGCCAGCAGCTCGGACAGATTCCAAGAGACCCAGTACTTC
- | - | TRBJ2-7 | TRBV14 | CASSQEVGRFYEQYF | TGTGCCAGCAGCCAAGAAGTCGGACGGTTCTACGAGCAGTACTTC
once | - | TRBJ2-1 | TRBV27 | CASSLLPVGGPTYNEQFF | TGTGCCAGCAGTTTACTCCCGGTGGGAGGACCCACCTACAATGAGCAGTTCTTC
- | - | TRBJ2-7 | TRBV5-6 | CASSLLGRQDYEQYF | TGTGCCAGCAGCTTGCTGGGCAGGCAAGACTACGAGCAGTACTTC
- | - | TRBJ2-2 | TRBV18 | CASSPETSTGELFF | TGTGCCAGCTCACCGGAAACTAGTACCGGGGAGCTGTTTTTT
- | - | TRBJ2-5 | TRBV7-2 | CASSFQETQYF | TGTGCCAGCAGTTTTCAAGAGACCCAGTACTTC
- | TRBD1 | TRBJ1-1 | TRBV5-8 | CASSLGQGITEAFF | TGTGCCAGCAGCTTAGGACAGGGGATCACTGAAGCTTTCTTT
- | TRBD2 | TRBJ2-5 | TRBV28 | CASSSLAGGWRETQYF | TGTGCCAGCAGTTCACTAGCGGGAGGATGGCGGGAGACCCAGTACTTC
few | - | TRBJ1-1 | TRBV9 | CASSVVTGGGEAFF | TGTGCCAGCAGCGTAGTGACCGGGGGCGGAGAAGCTTTCTTT
few | - | TRBJ1-5 | TRBV5-1 | CASSVGPNRNQPQHF | TGCGCCAGCAGCGTGGGACCGAACCGGAATCAGCCCCAGCATTTT
- | TRBD2 | TRBJ2-7 | TRBV7-9 | CASSYPGLAGSHYEQYF | TGTGCCAGCAGCTACCCGGGACTAGCGGGAAGTCACTACGAGCAGTACTTC
- | TRBD2 | TRBJ2-7 | TRBV28 | CASRTSGVYEQYF | TGTGCCAGCAGGACTAGCGGGGTTTACGAGCAGTACTTC
- | - | TRBJ1-4 | TRBV5-1 | CASSTQGEPNEKLFF | TGCGCCAGCAGCACGCAAGGGGAACCTAATGAAAAACTGTTTTTT
- | TRBD2 | TRBJ2-5 | TRBV29-1 | CSVEDKRLAGVQETQYF | TGCAGCGTTGAAGATAAGAGACTAGCGGGAGTCCAAGAGACCCAGTACTTC
- | TRBD2 | TRBJ2-3 | TRBV30 | CAWSRIAGEAQYF | TGTGCCTGGAGCCGAATAGCGGGAGAGGCGCAGTATTTT
- | - | TRBJ2-7 | TRBV18 | CASSTSGTLYEQYF | TGTGCCAGCTCGACCTCCGGGACCCTCTACGAGCAGTACTTC
- | TRBD2 | TRBJ2-5 | TRBV5-1 | CASSFQAGVGETQYF | TGCGCCAGCAGCTTTCAGGCGGGAGTAGGGGAGACCCAGTACTTC
- | - | TRBJ1-5 | TRBV18 | CASSQGVPSNQPQHF | TGTGCCAGCTCACAAGGCGTTCCAAGCAATCAGCCCCAGCATTTT
- | TRBD2 | TRBJ2-2 | TRBV9 | CASSALAGNTGELFF | TGTGCCAGCAGCGCTCTAGCGGGAAACACCGGGGAGCTGTTTTTT
- | TRBD1 | TRBJ2-5 | TRBV2 | CASSFQGAQETQYF | TGTGCCAGCAGTTTTCAGGGGGCCCAAGAGACCCAGTACTTC
- | - | TRBJ2-4 | TRBV15 | CATSRALAGAKNIQYF | TGTGCCACCAGCAGAGCTTTAGCAGGGGCCAAAAACATTCAGTACTTC
- | - | TRBJ1-1 | TRBV7-2 | CASSLFRGDAEAFF | TGTGCCAGCAGCTTATTTAGGGGTGACGCTGAAGCTTTCTTT
- | TRBD2 | TRBJ2-5 | TRBV7-3 | CASSLRASGGETQYF | TGTGCCAGCAGCTTAAGGGCTAGCGGTGGGGAGACCCAGTACTTC
- | - | TRBJ2-2 | TRBV5-1 | CASSLVAGAGELFF | TGCGCCAGCAGCTTGGTAGCAGGAGCCGGGGAGCTGTTTTTT
- | - | TRBJ2-6 | TRBV5-6 | CASSFSGANVLTF | TGTGCCAGCAGCTTCTCTGGGGCCAACGTCCTGACTTTC
- | - | TRBJ2-2 | TRBV5-4 | CASSLGQSRLTGELFF | TGTGCCAGCAGCCTCGGACAGTCCCGATTGACCGGGGAGCTGTTTTTT
- | - | TRBJ1-4 | TRBV6-1 | CASSEVGWVGEKLFF | TGTGCCAGCAGTGAAGTAGGGTGGGTTGGGGAAAAACTGTTTTTT
- | - | TRBJ1-4 | TRBV5-1 | CASSGSRGEKLFF | TGCGCCAGCAGTGGCTCACGGGGGGAAAAACTGTTTTTT
- | - | TRBJ2-3 | TRBV11-3 | CASSLSGSPTDTQYF | TGTGCCAGCAGCTTATCCGGGAGCCCCACAGATACGCAGTATTTT
- | - | TRBJ2-7 | TRBV5-5 | CASSLTWFTGGFLEQYF | TGTGCCAGCAGCTTGACATGGTTTACGGGGGGCTTTTTGGAGCAGTACTTC
- | TRBD1 | TRBJ2-6 | TRBV4-1 | CASSQVGLQGAKAGANVLTF | TGCGCCAGCAGCCAAGTTGGGTTACAGGGGGCTAAAGCTGGGGCCAACGTCCTGACTTTC
- | - | TRBJ2-1 | TRBV20-1 | CSARFNNEQFF | TGCAGTGCTAGATTTAACAATGAGCAGTTCTTC
few | TRBD1 | TRBJ2-7 | TRBV6-5 | CASSYVQGASYEQYF | TGTGCCAGCAGTTACGTCCAGGGGGCCTCCTACGAGCAGTACTTC
- | TRBD2 | TRBJ2-7 | TRBV4-2 | CASSQDLFAGLAGGRNSYEQYF | TGTGCCAGCAGCCAAGATCTTTTCGCCGGACTAGCGGGAGGGCGGAACTCCTACGAGCAGTACTTC
- | - | TRBJ2-5 | TRBV2 | CASSEYNLQETQYF | TGTGCCAGCAGTGAATATAACCTCCAAGAGACCCAGTACTTC
- | - | TRBJ1-2 | TRBV28 | CASSERTAHGGYTF | TGTGCCAGCAGCGAAAGGACGGCACATGGGGGCTACACCTTC
- | TRBD2 | TRBJ2-1 | TRBV18 | CASSPPAGGNEQFF | TGTGCCAGCTCACCACCGGCGGGAGGGAATGAGCAGTTCTTC
- | - | TRBJ1-5 | TRBV5-1 | CASSPDYRDGNNQPQHF | TGCGCCAGCAGCCCCGACTACAGGGATGGGAACAATCAGCCCCAGCATTTT
- | TRBD1 | TRBJ1-6 | TRBV4-1 | CASSPGQGFFSPLHF | TGCGCCAGCAGCCCGGGACAGGGGTTTTTTTCACCCCTCCACTTT
- | TRBD1 | TRBJ2-7 | TRBV7-9 | CASSKGQAIYEQYF | TGTGCCAGCAGCAAGGGACAGGCCATCTACGAGCAGTACTTC
- | - | TRBJ2-7 | TRBV6-1 | CASSWDTPYEQYF | TGTGCCAGCAGTTGGGACACTCCATACGAGCAGTACTTC
once | TRBD1 | TRBJ1-5 | TRBV7-8 | CASSASRGLARNQPQHF | TGTGCCAGCAGCGCATCCAGGGGGTTGGCTAGGAATCAGCCCCAGCATTTT
- | TRBD1 | TRBJ1-3 | TRBV7-2 | CASSLGQGLSGNTIYF | TGTGCCAGCAGCTTAGGACAGGGACTCTCTGGAAACACCATATATTTT
- | TRBD2 | TRBJ2-3 | TRBV5-1 | CASSSSKAGGGTDTQYF | TGCGCCAGCAGCTCGTCCAAAGCGGGAGGTGGTACAGATACGCAGTATTTT